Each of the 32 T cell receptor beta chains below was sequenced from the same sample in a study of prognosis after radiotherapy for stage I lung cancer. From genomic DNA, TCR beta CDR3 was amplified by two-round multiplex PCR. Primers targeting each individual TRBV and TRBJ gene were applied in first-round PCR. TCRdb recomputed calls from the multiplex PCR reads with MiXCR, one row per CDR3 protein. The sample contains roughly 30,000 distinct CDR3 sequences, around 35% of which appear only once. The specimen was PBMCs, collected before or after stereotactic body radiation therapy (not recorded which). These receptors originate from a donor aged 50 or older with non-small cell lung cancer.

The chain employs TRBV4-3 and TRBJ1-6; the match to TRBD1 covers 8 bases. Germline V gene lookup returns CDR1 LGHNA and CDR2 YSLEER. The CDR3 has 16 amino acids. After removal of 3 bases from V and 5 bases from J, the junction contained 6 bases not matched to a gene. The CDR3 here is CASSQRPTGDNSPLHF. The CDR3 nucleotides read TGCGCCAGCAGCCAGCGTCCGACAGGGGATAATTCACCCCTCCACTTT.

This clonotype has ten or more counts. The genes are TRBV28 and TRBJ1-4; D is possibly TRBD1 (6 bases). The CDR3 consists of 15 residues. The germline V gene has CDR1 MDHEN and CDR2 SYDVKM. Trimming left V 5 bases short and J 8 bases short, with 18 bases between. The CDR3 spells CASSPRQGGGEKLFF. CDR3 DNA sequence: TGTGCCAGCAGTCCCCGACAAGGGGGAGGGGAAAAACTGTTTTTT.

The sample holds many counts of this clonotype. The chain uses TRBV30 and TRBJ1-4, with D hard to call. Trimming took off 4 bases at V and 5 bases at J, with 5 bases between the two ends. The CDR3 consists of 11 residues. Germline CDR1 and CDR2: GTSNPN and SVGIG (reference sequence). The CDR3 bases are TGTGCCTGGAAGGGCAATGAAAAACTGTTTTTT. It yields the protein CAWKGNEKLFF.

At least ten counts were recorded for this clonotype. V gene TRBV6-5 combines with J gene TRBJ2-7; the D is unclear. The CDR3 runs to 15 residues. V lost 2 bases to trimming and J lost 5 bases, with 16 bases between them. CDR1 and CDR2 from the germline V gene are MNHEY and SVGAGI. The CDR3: CASSYEALSGHEQYF. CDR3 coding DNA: TGTGCCAGCAGTTACGAAGCACTTTCGGGCCACGAGCAGTACTTC.

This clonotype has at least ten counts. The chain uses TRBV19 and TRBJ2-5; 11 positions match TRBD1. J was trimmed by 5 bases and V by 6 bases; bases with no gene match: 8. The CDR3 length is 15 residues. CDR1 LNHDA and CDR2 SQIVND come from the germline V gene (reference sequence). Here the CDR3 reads CASSPGTGGMETQYF. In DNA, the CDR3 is TGTGCCAGTAGCCCTGGGACAGGGGGGATGGAGACCCAGTACTTC.

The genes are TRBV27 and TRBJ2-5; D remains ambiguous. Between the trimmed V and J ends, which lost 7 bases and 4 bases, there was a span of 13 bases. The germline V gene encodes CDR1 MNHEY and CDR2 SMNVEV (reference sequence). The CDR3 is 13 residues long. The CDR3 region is CASTIRAGETQYF. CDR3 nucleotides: TGTGCCAGCACTATCCGGGCAGGAGAGACCCAGTACTTC.

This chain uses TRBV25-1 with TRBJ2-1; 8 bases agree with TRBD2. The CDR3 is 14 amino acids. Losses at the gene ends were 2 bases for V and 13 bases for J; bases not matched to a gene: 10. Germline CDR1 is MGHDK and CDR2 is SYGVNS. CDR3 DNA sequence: TGTGCCAGCAGTGAAGTAGGTAGCGGGATGGTACAGTTCTTC. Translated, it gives CASSEVGSGMVQFF.

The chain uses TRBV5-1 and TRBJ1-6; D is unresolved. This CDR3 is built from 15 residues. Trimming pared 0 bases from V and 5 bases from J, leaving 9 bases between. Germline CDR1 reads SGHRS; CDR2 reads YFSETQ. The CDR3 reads CASSLELADNSPLHF. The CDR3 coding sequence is TGCGCCAGCAGCTTGGAATTGGCAGATAATTCACCCCTCCACTTT. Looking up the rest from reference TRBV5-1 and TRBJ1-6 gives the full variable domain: KAGVTQTPRYLIKTRGQQVTLSCSPISGHRSVSWYQQTPGQGLQFLFEYFSETQRNKGNFPGRFSGRQFSNSRSEMNVSTLELGDSALYLCASSLELADNSPLHFGNGTRLTVT.

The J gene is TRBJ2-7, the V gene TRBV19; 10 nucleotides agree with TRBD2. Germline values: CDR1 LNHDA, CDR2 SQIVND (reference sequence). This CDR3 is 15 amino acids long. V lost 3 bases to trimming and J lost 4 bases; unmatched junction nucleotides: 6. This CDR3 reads CASSISASGRYEQYF. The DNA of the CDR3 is TGTGCCAGTAGTATTTCGGCTAGCGGGAGATACGAGCAGTACTTC.

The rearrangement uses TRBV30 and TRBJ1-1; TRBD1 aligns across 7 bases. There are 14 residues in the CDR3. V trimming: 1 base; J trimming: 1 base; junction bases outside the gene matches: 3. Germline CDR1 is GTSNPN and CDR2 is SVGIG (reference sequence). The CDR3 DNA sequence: TGTGCCTGGAGTGGTGGACAGGCGAACACTGAAGCTTTCTTT. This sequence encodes CAWSGGQANTEAFF.

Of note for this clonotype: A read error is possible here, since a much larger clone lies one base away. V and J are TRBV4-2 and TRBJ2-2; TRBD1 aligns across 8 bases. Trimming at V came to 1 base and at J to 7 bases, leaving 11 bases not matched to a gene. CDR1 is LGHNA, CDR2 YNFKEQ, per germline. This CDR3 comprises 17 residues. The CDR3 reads CASSQVGAGGNNGELFF. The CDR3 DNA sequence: TGTGCCAGCAGCCAAGTCGGGGCAGGGGGCAATAACGGGGAGCTGTTTTTT.

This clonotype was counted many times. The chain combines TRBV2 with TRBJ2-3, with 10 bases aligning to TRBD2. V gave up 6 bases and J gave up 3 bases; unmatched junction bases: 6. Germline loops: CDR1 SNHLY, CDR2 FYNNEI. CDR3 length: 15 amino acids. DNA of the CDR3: TGTGCCAGCAGGCCGGGACTAGCGACGACAGATACGCAGTATTTT. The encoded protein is CASRPGLATTDTQYF.

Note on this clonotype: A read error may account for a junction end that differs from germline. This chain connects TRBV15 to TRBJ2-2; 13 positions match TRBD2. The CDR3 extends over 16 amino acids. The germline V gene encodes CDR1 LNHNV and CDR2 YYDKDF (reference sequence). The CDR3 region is CATSSTSGGGAGELFF. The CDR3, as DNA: TGTGCCACCAGCAGTACTAGCGGGGGGGGGGCCGGTGAGCTGTTTTTT.

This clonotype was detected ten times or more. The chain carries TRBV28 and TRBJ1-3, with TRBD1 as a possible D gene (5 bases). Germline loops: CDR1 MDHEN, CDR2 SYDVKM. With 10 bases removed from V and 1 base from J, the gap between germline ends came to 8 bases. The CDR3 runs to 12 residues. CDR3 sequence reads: CAIRGSGNTIYF. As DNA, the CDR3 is TGTGCCATTAGGGGATCTGGAAACACCATATATTTT.

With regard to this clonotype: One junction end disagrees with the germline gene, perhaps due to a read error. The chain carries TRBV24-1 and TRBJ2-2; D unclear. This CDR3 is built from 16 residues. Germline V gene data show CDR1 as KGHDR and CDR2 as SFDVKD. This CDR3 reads CATSDLHYRNTGELFF. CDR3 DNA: TGTGCCACCAGTGATTTGCATTACCGGAACACAGGGGAGCTGTTTTTT.

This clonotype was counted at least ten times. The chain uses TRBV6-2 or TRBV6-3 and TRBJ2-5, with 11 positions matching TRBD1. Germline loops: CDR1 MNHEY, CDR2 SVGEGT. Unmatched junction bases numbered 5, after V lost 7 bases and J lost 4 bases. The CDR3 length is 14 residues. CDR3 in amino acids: CASTLDRGLETQYF. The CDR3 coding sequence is TGTGCCAGCACATTGGACAGGGGGCTAGAGACCCAGTACTTC.

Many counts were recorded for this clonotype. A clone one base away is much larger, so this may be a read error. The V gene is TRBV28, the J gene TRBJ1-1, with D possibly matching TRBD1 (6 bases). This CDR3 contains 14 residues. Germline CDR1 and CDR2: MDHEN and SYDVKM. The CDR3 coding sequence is TGTGGCAGCAGTCCACAGGGTATGAACACTGAAGCTTTCTTT. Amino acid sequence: CGSSPQGMNTEAFF. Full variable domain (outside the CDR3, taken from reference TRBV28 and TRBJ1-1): DVKVTQSSRYLVKRTGEKVFLECVQDMDHENMFWYRQDPGLGLRLIYFSYDVKMKEKGDIPEGYSVSREKKERFSLILESASTNQTSMYLCGSSPQGMNTEAFFGQGTRLTVV.

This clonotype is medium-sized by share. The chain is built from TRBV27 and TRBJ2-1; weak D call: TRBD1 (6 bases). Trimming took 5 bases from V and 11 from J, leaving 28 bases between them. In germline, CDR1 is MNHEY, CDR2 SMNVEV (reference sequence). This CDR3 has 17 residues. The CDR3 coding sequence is TGTGCCAGCAGTCCACCGACAGGCGGAGTTGGGGCACCCAAGCAGTTCTTC. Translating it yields CASSPPTGGVGAPKQFF.

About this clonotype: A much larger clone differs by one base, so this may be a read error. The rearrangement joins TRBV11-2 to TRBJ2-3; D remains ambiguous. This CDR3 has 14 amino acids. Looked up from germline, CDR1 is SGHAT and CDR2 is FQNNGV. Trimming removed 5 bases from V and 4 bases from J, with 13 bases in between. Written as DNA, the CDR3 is TGTGCCAGCAGCCAGTTGGTTGGGGCAGATACGCAGTATTTT. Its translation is CASSQLVGADTQYF.

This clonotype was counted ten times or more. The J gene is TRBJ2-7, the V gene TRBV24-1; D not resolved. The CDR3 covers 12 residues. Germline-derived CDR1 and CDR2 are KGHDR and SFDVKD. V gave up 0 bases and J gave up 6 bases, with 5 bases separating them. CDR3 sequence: CATSDLYGEQYF. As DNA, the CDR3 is TGTGCCACCAGTGATTTGTATGGCGAGCAGTACTTC.

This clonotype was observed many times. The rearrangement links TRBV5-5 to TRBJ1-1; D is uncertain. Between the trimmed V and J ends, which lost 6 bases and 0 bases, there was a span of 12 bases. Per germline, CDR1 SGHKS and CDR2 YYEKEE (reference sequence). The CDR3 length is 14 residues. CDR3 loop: CASTPRNMNTEAFF. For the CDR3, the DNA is TGTGCCAGCACCCCCAGGAATATGAACACTGAAGCTTTCTTT.

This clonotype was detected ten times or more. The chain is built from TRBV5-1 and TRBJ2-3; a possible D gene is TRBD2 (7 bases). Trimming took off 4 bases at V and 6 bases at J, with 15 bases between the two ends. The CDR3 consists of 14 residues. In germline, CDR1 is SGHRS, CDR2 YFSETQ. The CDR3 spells CASSRGGASDTQYF. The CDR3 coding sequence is TGCGCCAGCAGCCGAGGGGGGGCCAGTGATACGCAGTATTTT.

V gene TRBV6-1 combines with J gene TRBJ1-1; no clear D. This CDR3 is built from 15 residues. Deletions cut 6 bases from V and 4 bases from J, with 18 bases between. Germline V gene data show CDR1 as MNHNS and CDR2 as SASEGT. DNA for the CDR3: TGTGCCAGCAGGTTGGTTACAGCATGGAGCACTGAAGCTTTCTTT. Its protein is CASRLVTAWSTEAFF.

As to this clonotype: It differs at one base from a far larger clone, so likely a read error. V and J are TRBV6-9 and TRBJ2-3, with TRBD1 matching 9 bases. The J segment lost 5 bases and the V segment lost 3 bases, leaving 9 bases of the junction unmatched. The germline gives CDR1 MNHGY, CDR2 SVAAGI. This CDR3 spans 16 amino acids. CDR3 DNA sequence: TGTGCCAGCAGTTACTCTTCGGGACAGGGAAAAGATACGCAGTATTTT. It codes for CASSYSSGQGKDTQYF.

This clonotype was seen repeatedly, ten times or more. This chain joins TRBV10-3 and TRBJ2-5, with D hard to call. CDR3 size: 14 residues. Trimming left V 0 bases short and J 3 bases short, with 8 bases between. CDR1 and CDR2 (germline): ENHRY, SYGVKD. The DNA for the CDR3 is TGTGCCATCAGTGAGTCTCAAACTGAAGAGACCCAGTACTTC. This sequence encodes CAISESQTEETQYF.

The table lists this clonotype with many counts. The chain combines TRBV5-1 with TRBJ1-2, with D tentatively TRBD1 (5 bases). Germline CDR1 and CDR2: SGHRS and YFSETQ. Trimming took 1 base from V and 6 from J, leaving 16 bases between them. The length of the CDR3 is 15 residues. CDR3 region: CASSLNRNQLDGYTF. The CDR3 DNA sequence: TGCGCCAGCAGCTTGAACAGGAACCAGTTAGATGGCTACACCTTC.

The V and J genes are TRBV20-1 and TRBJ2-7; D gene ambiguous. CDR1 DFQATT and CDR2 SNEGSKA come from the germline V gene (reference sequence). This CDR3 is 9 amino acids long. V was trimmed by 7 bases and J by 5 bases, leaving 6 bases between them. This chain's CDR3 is CSEIHEQYF. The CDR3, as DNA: TGCAGTGAAATCCACGAGCAGTACTTC.

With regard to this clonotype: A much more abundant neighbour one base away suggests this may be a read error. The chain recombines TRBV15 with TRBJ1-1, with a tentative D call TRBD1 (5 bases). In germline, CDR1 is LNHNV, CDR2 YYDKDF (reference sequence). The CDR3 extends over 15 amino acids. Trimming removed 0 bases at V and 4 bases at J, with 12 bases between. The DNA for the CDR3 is TGTGCCACCAGCAGAGAGGCAGGGCGCTTCACTGAAGCTTTCTTT. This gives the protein CATSREAGRFTEAFF.

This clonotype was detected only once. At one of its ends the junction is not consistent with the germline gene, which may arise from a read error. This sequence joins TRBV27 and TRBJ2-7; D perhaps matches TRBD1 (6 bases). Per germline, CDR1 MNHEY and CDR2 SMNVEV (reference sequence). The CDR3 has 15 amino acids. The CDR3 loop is CASSLRSRGPYEHYF. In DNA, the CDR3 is TGTGCCAGCAGTTTACGTTCCAGGGGTCCCTACGAGCATTACTTC.

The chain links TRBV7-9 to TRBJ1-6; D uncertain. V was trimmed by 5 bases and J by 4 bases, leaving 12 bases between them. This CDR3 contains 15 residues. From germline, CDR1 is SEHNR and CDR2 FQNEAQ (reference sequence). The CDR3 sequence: CASSPGLGYNSPLHF. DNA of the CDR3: TGTGCCAGCAGCCCGGGCCTAGGGTATAATTCACCCCTCCACTTT. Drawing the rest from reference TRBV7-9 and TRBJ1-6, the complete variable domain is DTGVSQNPRHKITKRGQNVTFRCDPISEHNRLYWYRQTLGQGPEFLTYFQNEAQLEKSRLLSDRFSAERPKGSFSTLEIQRTEQGDSAMYLCASSPGLGYNSPLHFGNGTRLTVT.

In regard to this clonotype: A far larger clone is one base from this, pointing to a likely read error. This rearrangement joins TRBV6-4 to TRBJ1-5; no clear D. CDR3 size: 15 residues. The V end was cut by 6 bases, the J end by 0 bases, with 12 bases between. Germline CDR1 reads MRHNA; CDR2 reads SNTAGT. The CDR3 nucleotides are TGTGCCAGCAGGCCCAGTGGACCTAGCAATCAGCCCCAGCATTTT. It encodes CASRPSGPSNQPQHF.

The CDR3 region is CSGIAGGGEQYF. Here the CDR3 DNA reads TGCAGTGGGATAGCGGGAGGGGGGGAGCAGTACTTC. The gene calls are TRBV20-1 and TRBJ2-7; TRBD2 matches at 11 bases. Unmatched junction bases numbered 6, after V lost 7 bases and J lost 7 bases. Looked up from germline, CDR1 is DFQATT and CDR2 is SNEGSKA (reference sequence). This CDR3 contains 12 residues.